This is a list of T cell receptor beta chains from one sample in a study of blood T cell repertoires in COVID-19. Clones were read by immunoSEQ multiplex PCR, and TCRdb kept only the in-frame ones, dropping some. The sample yields tens of thousands of clones, around four fifths seen once. Sequencing used peripheral blood. Source of these receptors: an elderly man with active or convalescent COVID-19. The CDR3 runs from the conserved cysteine through the conserved F or W. The D gene is left open where the match is weak. The size of a clone is reported for some rows only, either as once, few or many, or as a class for expanded clones.

abundance,v_gene,d_gene,j_gene,CDR3aa,CDR3nt
-,TRBV6-2/TRBV6-3,-,TRBJ1-5,CASSPRTGAQHF,TGTGCCAGCAGTCCCAGGACCGGGGCCCAGCATTTT
once,TRBV10-2,TRBD1,TRBJ1-2,CASGRTGTGSTNYGYTF,TGCGCCAGCGGAAGAACCGGGACAGGGAGTACTAACTATGGCTACACCTTC
few,TRBV4-2,-,TRBJ2-2,CASSQVREAGELFF,TGTGCCAGCAGCCAAGTCAGGGAAGCCGGGGAGCTGTTTTTT
-,TRBV2,TRBD2,TRBJ2-5,CASKGLAGLETQYF,TGTGCCAGCAAGGGACTAGCGGGGTTAGAGACCCAGTACTTC
-,TRBV5-4,TRBD1,TRBJ2-7,CASSFALGTGFYEQYF,TGTGCCAGCAGCTTCGCCCTCGGGACAGGGTTCTACGAGCAGTACTTC
-,TRBV5-1,TRBD2,TRBJ2-3,CASSLEGGTSGDTQYF,TGCGCCAGCAGCTTGGAGGGAGGGACTAGCGGAGATACGCAGTATTTT
-,TRBV4-1,-,TRBJ2-3,CASSHPRGGGRDTQYF,TGCGCCAGCAGCCACCCGAGGGGGGGTGGGCGAGATACGCAGTATTTT
-,TRBV7-9,TRBD1,TRBJ2-7,CASSSGQGRYEQYF,TGTGCCAGCAGCTCAGGACAGGGGAGATACGAGCAGTACTTC
-,TRBV7-2,-,TRBJ1-3,CASSLGSSGNTIYF,TGTGCCAGCAGCTTGGGCAGCTCTGGAAACACCATATATTTT
-,TRBV30,-,TRBJ1-2,CAWSVGGANYGYTF,TGTGCCTGGAGTGTAGGGGGAGCTAACTATGGCTACACCTTC
once,TRBV27,-,TRBJ2-1,CASSSRSNEQFF,TGTGCCAGCAGTTCTCGGTCCAATGAGCAGTTCTTC
-,TRBV2,TRBD1,TRBJ2-4,CASSPGQGNIQYF,TGTGCCAGCAGCCCAGGACAGGGGAACATTCAGTACTTC
-,TRBV5-4,-,TRBJ1-5,CASSLESESPQHF,TGTGCCAGCAGCTTGGAGTCGGAGTCGCCCCAGCATTTT
-,TRBV21-1,-,TRBJ2-2,CASSKVAVEGMNTGELFF,TGTGCCAGCAGCAAAGTCGCGGTGGAGGGGATGAACACCGGGGAGCTGTTTTTT
-,TRBV7-9,-,TRBJ1-5,CASSSSGLSQPQHF,TGTGCCAGCAGCTCGTCAGGGTTGAGTCAGCCCCAGCATTTT
-,TRBV28,-,TRBJ1-6,CASSPTDFQGRHSPLHF,TGTGCCAGCAGTCCGACCGACTTCCAGGGGCGACATTCACCCCTCCACTTT
-,TRBV5-1,TRBD1,TRBJ2-6,CTSSLVGGQISGANVLTF,TGCACCAGCAGCTTGGTAGGGGGACAGATCTCTGGGGCCAACGTCCTGACTTTC
-,TRBV21-1,-,TRBJ2-1,CASSKVSVSGVHYNEQFF,TGTGCCAGCAGCAAAGTTTCGGTTAGCGGGGTCCATTACAATGAGCAGTTCTTC
once,TRBV5-3,-,TRBJ2-7,CASHSIGRSSYEQYF,TGTGCCAGCCATTCAATTGGGCGTAGCTCCTACGAGCAGTACTTC
-,TRBV6-6,TRBD1,TRBJ1-6,CASSSQGYNSPLHF,TGTGCCAGCAGTTCACAGGGGTATAATTCACCCCTCCACTTT